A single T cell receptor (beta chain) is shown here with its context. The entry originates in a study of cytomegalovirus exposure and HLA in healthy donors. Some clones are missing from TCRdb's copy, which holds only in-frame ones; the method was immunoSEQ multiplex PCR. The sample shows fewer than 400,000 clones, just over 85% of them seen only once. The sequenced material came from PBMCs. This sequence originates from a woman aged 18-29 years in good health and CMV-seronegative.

CDR3 region: CASSLSATRQETQYF. CDR3 in DNA: TGTGCCAGCAGTTTATCCGCCACCAGGCAAGAGACCCAGTACTTC. The rearrangement joins TRBV27 to TRBJ2-5; D call uncertain. V was clipped by 0 bases and J by 2 bases, with 10 bases between them. Germline CDR1 is MNHEY and CDR2 is SMNVEV (reference sequence). The CDR3 sequence is 15 residues long.